This TCR beta chain was obtained from a study of cytomegalovirus exposure and HLA in healthy donors. Germline V gene lookup returns CDR1 SGHRS and CDR2 YFSETQ. Trimming pared 4 bases from V and 2 bases from J, leaving 15 bases between. The CDR3 length is 15 residues. Overall study findings and caveats: A later analysis linked more than 15,000 TCR beta sequences to HLA alleles at 0.05 false discovery rate. The authors considered a cluster of highly shared sequence variants likely to be a sequencing artifact. When the data were analyzed later, several of the most significant clusters appeared to be linked to common viral pathogens.

Note on this clone: Its specificity is unknown.

13 Jbeta primers and 60 Vbeta primers were used for the PCR. Sequencing used immunoSEQ multiplex PCR; TCRdb keeps in-frame clones, though not all of them. The sample holds about 130,000 clones, over 60% seen once. The specimen was PBMCs. This chain uses TRBV5-1 with TRBJ1-1, with D possibly being TRBD1 (5 bases). The TCR comes from a man aged 45-65 years in good health and CMV-seronegative. In DNA, the CDR3 is TGCGCCAGCAGCCCGGACGGGGGGTCAAACACTGAAGCTTTCTTT. Amino acid sequence: CASSPDGGSNTEAFF.